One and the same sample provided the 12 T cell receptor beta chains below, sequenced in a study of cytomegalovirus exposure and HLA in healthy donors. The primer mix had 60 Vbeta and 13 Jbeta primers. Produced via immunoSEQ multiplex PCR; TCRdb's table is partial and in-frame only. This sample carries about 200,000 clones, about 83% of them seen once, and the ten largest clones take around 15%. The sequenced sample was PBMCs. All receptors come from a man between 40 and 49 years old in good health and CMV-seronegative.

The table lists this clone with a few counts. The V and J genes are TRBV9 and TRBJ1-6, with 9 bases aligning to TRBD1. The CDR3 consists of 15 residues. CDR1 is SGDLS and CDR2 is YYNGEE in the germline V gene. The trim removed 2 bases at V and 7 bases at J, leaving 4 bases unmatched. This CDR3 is CASSVSGTGNSPLHF. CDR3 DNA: TGTGCCAGCAGCGTTTCCGGGACAGGGAATTCACCCCTCCACTTT.

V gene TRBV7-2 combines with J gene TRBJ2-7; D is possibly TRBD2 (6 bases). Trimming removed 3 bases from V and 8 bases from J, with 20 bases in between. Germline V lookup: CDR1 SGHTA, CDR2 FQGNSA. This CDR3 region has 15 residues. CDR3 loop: CASSFQPGGDSKQYF. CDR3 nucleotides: TGTGCCAGCAGCTTTCAGCCTGGCGGGGACTCCAAGCAGTACTTC.

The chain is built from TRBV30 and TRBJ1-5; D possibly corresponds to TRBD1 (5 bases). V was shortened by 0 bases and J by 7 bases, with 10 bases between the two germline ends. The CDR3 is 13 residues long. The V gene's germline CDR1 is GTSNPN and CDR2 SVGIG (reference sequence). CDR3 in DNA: TGTGCCTGGAGTGTTGCAGGGAAACAGCCCCAGCATTTT. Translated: CAWSVAGKQPQHF.

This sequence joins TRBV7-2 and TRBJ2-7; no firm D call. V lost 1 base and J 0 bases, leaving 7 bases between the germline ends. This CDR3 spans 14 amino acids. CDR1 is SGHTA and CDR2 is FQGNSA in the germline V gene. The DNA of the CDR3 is TGTGCCAGCAGCTTAGGATGGAGCTCCTACGAGCAGTACTTC. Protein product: CASSLGWSSYEQYF.

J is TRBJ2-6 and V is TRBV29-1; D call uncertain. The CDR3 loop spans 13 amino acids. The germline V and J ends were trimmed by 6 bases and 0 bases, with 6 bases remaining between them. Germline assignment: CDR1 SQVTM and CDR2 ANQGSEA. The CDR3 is CSVPGSGANVLTF. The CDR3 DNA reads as TGCAGCGTCCCAGGCTCTGGGGCCAACGTCCTGACTTTC.

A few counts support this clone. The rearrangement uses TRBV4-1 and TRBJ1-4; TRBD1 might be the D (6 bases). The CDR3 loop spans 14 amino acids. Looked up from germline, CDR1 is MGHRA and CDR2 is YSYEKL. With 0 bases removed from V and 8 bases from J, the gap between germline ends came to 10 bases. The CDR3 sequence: CASSQERGYEKLFF. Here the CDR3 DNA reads TGCGCCAGCAGCCAAGAAAGGGGGTACGAAAAACTGTTTTTT.

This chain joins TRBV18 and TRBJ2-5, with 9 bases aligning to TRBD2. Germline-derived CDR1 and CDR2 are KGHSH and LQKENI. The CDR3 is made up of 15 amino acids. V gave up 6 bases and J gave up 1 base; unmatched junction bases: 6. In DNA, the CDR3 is TGTGCCAGCTCCCTTCGACTAGCGGCCCAAGAGACCCAGTACTTC. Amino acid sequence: CASSLRLAAQETQYF.

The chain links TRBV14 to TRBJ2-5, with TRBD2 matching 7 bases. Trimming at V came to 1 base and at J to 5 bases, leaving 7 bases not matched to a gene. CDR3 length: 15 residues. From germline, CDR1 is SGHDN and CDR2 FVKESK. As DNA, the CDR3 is TGTGCCAGCAGCCAAGTTACACGGGGAGGGGAGACCCAGTACTTC. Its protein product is CASSQVTRGGETQYF.

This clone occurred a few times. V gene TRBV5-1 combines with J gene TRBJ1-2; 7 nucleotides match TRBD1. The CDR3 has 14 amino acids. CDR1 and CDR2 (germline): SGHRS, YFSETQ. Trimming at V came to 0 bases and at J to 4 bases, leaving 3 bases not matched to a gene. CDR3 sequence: CASSLAAGGYGYTF. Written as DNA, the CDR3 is TGCGCCAGCAGCTTGGCCGCAGGGGGCTATGGCTACACCTTC.

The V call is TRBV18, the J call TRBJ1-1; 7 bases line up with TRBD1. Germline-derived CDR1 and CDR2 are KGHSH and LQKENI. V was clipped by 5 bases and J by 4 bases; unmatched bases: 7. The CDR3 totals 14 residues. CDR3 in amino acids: CASSVIQGSTEAFF. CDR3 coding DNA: TGTGCCAGCTCAGTAATACAGGGGAGCACTGAAGCTTTCTTT.

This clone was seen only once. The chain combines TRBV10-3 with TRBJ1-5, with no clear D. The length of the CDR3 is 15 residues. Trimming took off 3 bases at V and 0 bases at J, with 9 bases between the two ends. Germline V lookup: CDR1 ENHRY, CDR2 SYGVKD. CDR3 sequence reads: CAISDGHFSNQPQHF. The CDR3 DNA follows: TGTGCCATCAGTGATGGGCACTTTAGCAATCAGCCCCAGCATTTT.

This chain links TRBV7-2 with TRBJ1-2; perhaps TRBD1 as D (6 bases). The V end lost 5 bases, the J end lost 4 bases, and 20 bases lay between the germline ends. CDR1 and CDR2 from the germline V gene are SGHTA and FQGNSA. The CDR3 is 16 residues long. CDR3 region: CASSTTGTGQGYGYTF. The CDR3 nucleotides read TGTGCCAGCAGCACGACCGGAACAGGGCAGGGCTATGGCTACACCTTC. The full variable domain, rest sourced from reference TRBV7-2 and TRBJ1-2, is GAGVSQSPSNKVTEKGKDVELRCDPISGHTALYWYRQSLGQGLEFLIYFQGNSAPDKSGLPSDRFSAERTGGSVSTLTIQRTQQEDSAVYLCASSTTGTGQGYGYTFGSGTRLTVV.